A single sample gave rise to the 14 T cell receptor beta chains below, sequenced in a study of T cells expressing NK-cell markers (dated by TCRdb to 2020 to 2022). The library was built by means of 5' RACE. Sequencing instrument: Illumina HiSeq 2000. TCRdb reprocessed the public reads and reports one entry per CDR3 protein sequence, without DNA. The table for this sample lists about 460,000 distinct CDR3 sequences. The ten largest account for around 1.4% of the sample. The sample consisted of blood T cells: a sorted CD56 or NKG2C T cell subset, CD4+ or CD8+ T cells, or bulk PBMC T cells (not recorded which). These receptors were obtained from a woman aged 45-60 years in good health. Donor details come from another sample of the same person, matched by shared clones.

The J gene is TRBJ2-2, the V gene TRBV5-1; the D call of TRBD1 rests on TCRdb alone, since no DNA is present to check it. The CDR3 covers 17 residues. Per the germline V gene, CDR1 is SGHRS and CDR2 is YFSETQ. This chain's CDR3 is CASSFSWDGEGTGELFF.

The chain's CDR3 is CASSRDRDRAYEQYF. The chain links TRBV3-1 to TRBJ2-7; TCRdb gives TRBD1 as the D gene, but with no DNA this cannot be confirmed. The CDR3 has 15 amino acids. Per the germline V gene, CDR1 is LGHDT and CDR2 is YNNKEL (reference sequence).

This chain links TRBV18 with TRBJ1-5; the D call of TRBD1 rests on TCRdb alone, since no DNA is present to check it. The germline V gene encodes CDR1 KGHSH and CDR2 LQKENI. This CDR3 region has 13 residues. The CDR3 sequence is CASSRAAPGPQHF.

The gene calls are TRBV14 and TRBJ2-1; TCRdb proposes TRBD2, but this gene call is untestable without DNA. The germline CDR1 and CDR2 sequences are SGHDN and FVKESK. This CDR3 is built from 17 residues. The CDR3 loop is CASSLLAGRVAYNEQFF.

V usage is TRBV7-9 and J usage is TRBJ2-3; checking the TCRdb D call of TRBD1 is not possible without DNA. The CDR3 runs 14 residues. The germline CDR1 and CDR2 sequences are SEHNR and FQNEAQ (reference sequence). CDR3 region: CASSPQRSPDTQYF.

This chain uses TRBV6-6 with TRBJ2-1. Germline CDR1 and CDR2: MNHNY and SVGAGI (reference sequence). CDR3 length: 14 residues. The chain's CDR3 is CASSSRGRGNEQFF.

The chain couples TRBV12-3 or TRBV12-4 to TRBJ1-1; TCRdb calls TRBD1, which cannot be checked without DNA. The CDR3 loop spans 14 amino acids. Here the CDR3 reads CASSRDIQLTEAFF.

This chain joins TRBV6-1 and TRBJ1-2; TCRdb names TRBD1, which stays unverified in the absence of DNA. Germline lookup yields CDR1 MNHNS and CDR2 SASEGT. The CDR3 extends over 16 amino acids. CDR3 residues: CASSEGPWTGDYGYTF.

V usage is TRBV6-4 and J usage is TRBJ2-3; the D call from TCRdb, TRBD1, cannot be confirmed without DNA. This CDR3 contains 16 residues. Germline loops: CDR1 MRHNA, CDR2 SNTAGT. Here the CDR3 reads CASSESGTGFSDTQYF.

V is TRBV5-1 and J is TRBJ2-2; TCRdb outputs TRBD2, but without DNA this stays unchecked. Germline CDR1 reads SGHRS; CDR2 reads YFSETQ. The CDR3 contains 18 residues. The CDR3 region is CASREALAGGHNTGELFF.

V and J are TRBV15 and TRBJ1-2. The CDR3 covers 13 residues. Germline V gene data show CDR1 as LNHNV and CDR2 as YYDKDF (reference sequence). The CDR3 loop reads CATSQRDGDGYTF.

The chain couples TRBV10-3 to TRBJ1-2; TCRdb's D call, TRBD1, is unchecked because there is no DNA. The germline gives CDR1 ENHRY, CDR2 SYGVKD. CDR3 length: 13 amino acids. The CDR3: CAISEDRRSGYTF.

The CDR3 region is CASSLAGTFTGELFF. The chain is built from TRBV5-4 and TRBJ2-2. The germline V gene has CDR1 SGHNT and CDR2 YYREEE (reference sequence). CDR3 size: 15 residues.

The chain recombines TRBV5-6 with TRBJ1-1; the D call of TRBD1 rests on TCRdb alone, since no DNA is present to check it. CDR3 length: 15 residues. The germline V gene encodes CDR1 SGHDT and CDR2 YYEEEE. The CDR3 region is CASIMGQGRGRKAFF.